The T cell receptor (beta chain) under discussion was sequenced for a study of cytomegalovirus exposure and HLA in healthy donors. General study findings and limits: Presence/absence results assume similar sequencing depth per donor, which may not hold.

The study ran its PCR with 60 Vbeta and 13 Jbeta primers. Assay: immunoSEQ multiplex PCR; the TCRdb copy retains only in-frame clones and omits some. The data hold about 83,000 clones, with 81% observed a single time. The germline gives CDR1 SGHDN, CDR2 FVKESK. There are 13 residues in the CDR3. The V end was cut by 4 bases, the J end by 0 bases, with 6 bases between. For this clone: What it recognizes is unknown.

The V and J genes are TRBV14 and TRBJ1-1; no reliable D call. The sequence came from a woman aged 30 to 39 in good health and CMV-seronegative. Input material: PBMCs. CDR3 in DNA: TGTGCCAGCAGCCCCCACTTGAACACTGAAGCTTTCTTT. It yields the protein CASSPHLNTEAFF.